These 23 T cell receptor beta chains share one sample of origin, sequenced in a study of blood T cell repertoires in COVID-19. Repertoires were generated with immunoSEQ multiplex PCR, while TCRdb's copy carries only in-frame clones and drops some. The sample consists of 150,000 to 200,000 clones, roughly 79% of them appearing once. Sequencing used peripheral blood. All receptors derive from a woman over 75 with COVID-19, enrolled during active disease.

This chain joins TRBV7-8 and TRBJ1-1, with a possible D match to TRBD1 (6 bases). Deletions cut 3 bases from V and 0 bases from J, with 11 bases between. Germline V lookup: CDR1 SGHVS, CDR2 FQNEAQ. The CDR3 is 15 amino acids. CDR3 in DNA: TGTGCCAGCAGCTTGGCCTGGACAGTGAACACTGAAGCTTTCTTT. Translated: CASSLAWTVNTEAFF.

The chain employs TRBV4-1 and TRBJ1-4; the match to TRBD1 covers 8 bases. CDR3 size: 16 residues. CDR1 is MGHRA and CDR2 is YSYEKL in the germline V gene. After removal of 4 bases from V and 6 bases from J, the junction contained 10 bases not matched to a gene. The CDR3 nucleotides read TGCGCCAGCAGCCGTGTAAGACAGGGGTTGGATGAAAAACTGTTTTTT. This gives the protein CASSRVRQGLDEKLFF.

The chain couples TRBV19 to TRBJ1-2; a possible D gene is TRBD1 (5 bases). The CDR3 length is 13 residues. V lost 4 bases to trimming and J lost 3 bases, with 9 bases between them. Germline V CDR1 and CDR2: LNHDA, SQIVND (reference sequence). The CDR3 region is CASSRARDYGYTF. CDR3 coding DNA: TGTGCCAGTAGTAGGGCCAGGGACTATGGCTACACCTTC.

The rearrangement uses TRBV5-1 and TRBJ2-2, with 10 positions matching TRBD1. This CDR3 is built from 16 residues. J was trimmed by 7 bases and V by 1 base; bases with no gene match: 7. CDR1 is SGHRS, CDR2 YFSETQ, per germline. CDR3 DNA: TGCGCCAGCAGCTTGCCGGGACAGGGGAAGTACGGGGAGCTGTTTTTT. Protein sequence: CASSLPGQGKYGELFF.

V and J are TRBV30 and TRBJ1-1; unclear D gene. V lost 0 bases to trimming and J lost 2 bases, with 7 bases between them. The CDR3 runs 13 residues. Germline loops: CDR1 GTSNPN, CDR2 SVGIG (reference sequence). The CDR3 region is CAWSVDTNTEAFF. CDR3 nucleotide sequence: TGTGCCTGGAGTGTAGACACTAACACTGAAGCTTTCTTT. The complete variable domain, with remaining parts taken from reference TRBV30 and TRBJ1-1, reads SQTIHQWPATLVQPVGSPLSLECTVEGTSNPNLYWYRQAAGRGLQLLFYSVGIGQISSEVPQNLSASRPQDRQFILSSKKLLLSDSGFYLCAWSVDTNTEAFFGQGTRLTVV.

V usage is TRBV6-5 and J usage is TRBJ2-5, with D tentatively TRBD2 (5 bases). Per the germline V gene, CDR1 is MNHEY and CDR2 is SVGAGI. This CDR3 comprises 13 residues. The V end was cut by 9 bases, the J end by 4 bases, with 15 bases between. The CDR3: CASSVNRGETQYF. CDR3 DNA: TGTGCCAGTTCAGTAAATCGGGGAGAGACCCAGTACTTC.

V usage is TRBV5-6 and J usage is TRBJ2-7, with a possible D match to TRBD1 (6 bases). Trimming pared 4 bases from V and 1 base from J, leaving 15 bases between. The CDR3 has 15 residues. Per germline, CDR1 SGHDT and CDR2 YYEEEE. CDR3 protein: CASSTYWTASYEQYF. The CDR3 DNA is TGTGCCAGCAGCACCTATTGGACAGCTTCCTACGAGCAGTACTTC.

This clone occurred once. The chain uses TRBV28 and TRBJ2-2; TRBD1 matches 11 bases. This CDR3 is 15 amino acids long. Germline CDR1 and CDR2: MDHEN and SYDVKM. The V gene end was trimmed by 4 bases and the J gene end by 6 bases; junction bases not matched to a gene: 4. The CDR3 bases are TGTGCCAGCAGTTGGCCGGGACAGGGGGCCGGGGAGCTGTTTTTT. Translated: CASSWPGQGAGELFF.

This clone showed up just once. This chain uses TRBV6-2 or TRBV6-3 with TRBJ1-2; D is undetermined. The V end was cut by 5 bases, the J end by 7 bases, with 14 bases between. The CDR3 length is 13 residues. Germline CDR1 reads MNHEY; CDR2 reads SVGEGT. The CDR3 DNA follows: TGTGCCAGCAGTAGACATCGGGAGGGTGGCTACACCTTC. It translates to CASSRHREGGYTF.

The CDR3 sequence: CASSQEEGTETQYF. CDR3 DNA: TGTGCCAGCAGCCAAGAGGAGGGAACAGAGACCCAGTACTTC. The chain links TRBV3-1 (or the pseudogene TRBV3-2) to TRBJ2-5; a weak D match, TRBD2 (6 bases). The CDR3 has 14 amino acids. Germline V gene sequence: CDR1 LGHDT, CDR2 YNNKEL (reference sequence). V was clipped by 0 bases and J by 4 bases, with 9 bases between them.

The gene calls are TRBV5-6 and TRBJ1-1; D is unresolved. The ends were cut back, 4 bases at V and 1 base at J, with 11 bases in the middle. Germline lookup yields CDR1 SGHDT and CDR2 YYEEEE. This CDR3 is 14 amino acids long. Written as DNA, the CDR3 is TGTGCCAGCAGCGCACTAGACAAGAACACTGAAGCTTTCTTT. The encoded protein is CASSALDKNTEAFF.

This clone was found once. The chain is built from TRBV14 and TRBJ1-2; 7 bases are a match to TRBD1. The germline V gene has CDR1 SGHDN and CDR2 FVKESK. V lost 3 bases to trimming and J lost 4 bases; unmatched junction nucleotides: 8. There are 15 residues in the CDR3. CDR3 coding DNA: TGTGCCAGCAGCCATTACAGGGGACTAGGCTATGGCTACACCTTC. Translating gives CASSHYRGLGYGYTF.

V is TRBV19 and J is TRBJ2-6; 7 bases line up with TRBD1. Germline CDR1 is LNHDA and CDR2 is SQIVND (reference sequence). CDR3 size: 20 residues. The V segment lost 6 bases and the J segment 0 bases; nucleotides outside the gene matches: 17. The CDR3 DNA is TGTGCCAGTAGCCTAAGGGACAGAACTAACATAATCTCTGGGGCCAACGTCCTGACTTTC. Its translation is CASSLRDRTNIISGANVLTF.

V and J are TRBV14 and TRBJ2-3; possibly TRBD2 for D (7 bases). The CDR3 sequence is 17 residues long. Per germline, CDR1 SGHDN and CDR2 FVKESK. V was clipped by 0 bases and J by 7 bases, with 20 bases between them. The CDR3 spells CASSQEGSGGRWYTQYF. CDR3 nucleotide sequence: TGTGCCAGCAGCCAAGAAGGATCGGGGGGCCGGTGGTATACGCAGTATTTT.

This clone occurred a few times. The gene calls are TRBV6-1 and TRBJ1-1; TRBD1 matches at 11 bases. Germline V gene sequence: CDR1 MNHNS, CDR2 SASEGT. The CDR3 runs to 18 residues. V trimming: 4 bases; J trimming: 0 bases; junction bases outside the gene matches: 10. CDR3 in DNA: TGTGCCAGCAGTGCCACCTTTGGACAGGGGGCCTTGAACACTGAAGCTTTCTTT. Amino acid sequence: CASSATFGQGALNTEAFF.

The DNA of the CDR3 is TGTGCCAGCAGCCAAAAGAACACTGAAGCTTTCTTT. This encodes CASSQKNTEAFF. The chain joins TRBV27 to TRBJ1-1, with D unresolved. The CDR3 totals 12 residues. The ends were cut back, 6 bases at V and 1 base at J, with 6 bases in the middle. The germline gives CDR1 MNHEY, CDR2 SMNVEV (reference sequence).

This chain links TRBV7-3 with TRBJ2-3; 7 bases match TRBD2. V shed 7 bases and J 0 bases; nucleotides not matched to a gene: 10. The CDR3 extends over 16 amino acids. Germline CDR1 is SGHTA and CDR2 is FQGTGA. CDR3 DNA sequence: TGTGCCAGCACCCTCCGTGAGCGGGGTAGCACAGATACGCAGTATTTT. Amino acids: CASTLRERGSTDTQYF.

This chain links TRBV19 with TRBJ2-3; tentatively, D is TRBD1 (8 bases). Germline CDR1 reads LNHDA; CDR2 reads SQIVND (reference sequence). CDR3 size: 15 residues. Trimming pared 5 bases from V and 4 bases from J, leaving 16 bases between. CDR3 loop: CASSVRTGRADTQYF. The CDR3 DNA is TGTGCCAGTAGTGTGCGGACAGGGAGGGCAGATACGCAGTATTTT.

This chain joins TRBV2 and TRBJ2-1, with TRBD2 matching over 8 bases. In germline, CDR1 is SNHLY, CDR2 FYNNEI. Losses at the gene ends were 4 bases for V and 7 bases for J; bases not matched to a gene: 12. The CDR3 has 16 amino acids. CDR3 sequence reads: CASSASGSFLWNEQFF. CDR3 DNA sequence: TGTGCCAGCAGTGCCAGCGGGAGCTTTCTATGGAATGAGCAGTTCTTC.

The chain uses TRBV6-5 and TRBJ1-6, with D uncertain. This CDR3 is built from 14 residues. The V gene lost 6 bases and the J gene lost 6 bases, with 12 bases spanning the gap. Germline lookup yields CDR1 MNHEY and CDR2 SVGAGI. The DNA for the CDR3 is TGTGCCAGCAGAAGAAGTACAGCTAATTCACCCCTCCACTTT. Amino acid sequence: CASRRSTANSPLHF.

The V gene is TRBV21-1, the J gene TRBJ2-7; the table assigns TRBD2, which was not confirmed against the DNA. TRBV21-1 is flagged as a pseudogene. This CDR3 spans 17 amino acids. CDR3 sequence reads: CASSKLLVTKRSYEQYF. In nucleotides, the CDR3 is TGTGCCAGCAGCAAACTCTTAGTTACGAAGAGAAGCTACGAGCAGTACTTC.

The CDR3 reads CASSTDRGPTYEQYF. As DNA, the CDR3 is TGTGCCAGCAGCACGGACAGGGGACCTACCTACGAGCAGTACTTC. V gene TRBV28 combines with J gene TRBJ2-7, with TRBD1 matching 9 bases. Germline loops: CDR1 MDHEN, CDR2 SYDVKM. The CDR3 runs to 15 residues. Trimming cost V 6 bases and J 2 bases; bases outside gene matches: 8.

The CDR3, as DNA: TGTGCCAGCAGCCAAGATCCAGGCCCCGATCAGCCCCAGCATTTT. This translates into CASSQDPGPDQPQHF. The genes are TRBV3-1 (or the pseudogene TRBV3-2) and TRBJ1-5; D call uncertain. The germline V and J ends were trimmed by 0 bases and 5 bases, with 11 bases remaining between them. The CDR3 is 15 residues long. Germline V gives CDR1 LGHDT, CDR2 YNNKEL (reference sequence).